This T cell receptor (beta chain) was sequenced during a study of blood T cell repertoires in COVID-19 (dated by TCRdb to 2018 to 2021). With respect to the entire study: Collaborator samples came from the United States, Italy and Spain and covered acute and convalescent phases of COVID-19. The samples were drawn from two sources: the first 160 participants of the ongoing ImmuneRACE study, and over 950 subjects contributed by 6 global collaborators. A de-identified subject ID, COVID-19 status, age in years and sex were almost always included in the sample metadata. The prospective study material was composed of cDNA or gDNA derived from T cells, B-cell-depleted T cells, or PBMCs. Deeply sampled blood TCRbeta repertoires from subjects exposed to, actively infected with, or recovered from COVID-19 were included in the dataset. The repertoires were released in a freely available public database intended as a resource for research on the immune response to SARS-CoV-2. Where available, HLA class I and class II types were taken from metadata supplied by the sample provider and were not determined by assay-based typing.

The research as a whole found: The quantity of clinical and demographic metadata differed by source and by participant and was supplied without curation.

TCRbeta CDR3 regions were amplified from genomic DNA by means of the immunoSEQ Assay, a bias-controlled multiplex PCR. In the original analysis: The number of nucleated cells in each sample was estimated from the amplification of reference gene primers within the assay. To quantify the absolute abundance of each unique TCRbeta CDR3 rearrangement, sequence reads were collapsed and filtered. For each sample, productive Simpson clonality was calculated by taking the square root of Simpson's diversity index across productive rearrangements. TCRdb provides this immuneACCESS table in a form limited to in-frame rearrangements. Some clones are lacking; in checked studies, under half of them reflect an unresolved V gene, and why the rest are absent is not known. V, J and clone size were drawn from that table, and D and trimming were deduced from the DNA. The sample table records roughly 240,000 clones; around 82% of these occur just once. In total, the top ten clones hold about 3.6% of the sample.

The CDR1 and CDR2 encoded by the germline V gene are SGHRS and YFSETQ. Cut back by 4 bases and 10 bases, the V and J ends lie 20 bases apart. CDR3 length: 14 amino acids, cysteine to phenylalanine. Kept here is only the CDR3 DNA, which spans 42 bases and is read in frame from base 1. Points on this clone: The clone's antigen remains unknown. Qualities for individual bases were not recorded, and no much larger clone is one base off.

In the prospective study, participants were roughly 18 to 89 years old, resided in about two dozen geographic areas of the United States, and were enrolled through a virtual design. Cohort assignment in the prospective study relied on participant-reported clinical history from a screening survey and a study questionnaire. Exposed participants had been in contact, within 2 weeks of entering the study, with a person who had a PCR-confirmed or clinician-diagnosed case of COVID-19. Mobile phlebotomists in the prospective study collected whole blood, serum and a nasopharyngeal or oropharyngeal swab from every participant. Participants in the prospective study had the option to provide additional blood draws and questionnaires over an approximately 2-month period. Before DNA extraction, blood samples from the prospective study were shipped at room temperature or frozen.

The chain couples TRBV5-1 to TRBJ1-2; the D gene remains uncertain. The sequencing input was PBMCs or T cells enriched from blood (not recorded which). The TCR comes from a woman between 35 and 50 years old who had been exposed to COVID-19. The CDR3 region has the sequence CASSLIGISEVYTF. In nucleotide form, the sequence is TGCGCCAGCAGCCTAATAGGGATATCGGAGGTCTACACCTTC.